The T cell receptor (beta chain) under discussion was sequenced for a study of cytomegalovirus exposure and HLA in healthy donors. Study-level points and caveats: Later analysis indicated greater clonal expansion among HLA-associated TCR beta chains than among equally common other chains.

It was with 60 Vbeta and 13 Jbeta primers that the PCR ran. Here immunoSEQ multiplex PCR was the method, and the copy in TCRdb shows in-frame clones only, minus some. The sample contains around 92,000 clones, around three quarters of which appear only once. Germline V gives CDR1 SGHNT, CDR2 YYREEE (reference sequence). This CDR3 contains 16 residues. After removal of 2 bases from V and 7 bases from J, the junction contained 11 bases not matched to a gene. In the case of this clone: Its antigen is unknown.

The receptor was isolated from a human donor in good health. Sequenced sample: PBMCs. This rearrangement joins TRBV5-4 to TRBJ2-7; 11 bases line up with TRBD1. The CDR3 DNA is TGTGCCAGCAGCTTCGACGGGACAGGGGGTCCCCGGGAGCAGTACTTC. This translates into CASSFDGTGGPREQYF.